The clone carrying this TCR beta chain has more than one count but fewer than ten. Its matching antigen is unknown. This CDR3 region has 13 residues. V shed 2 bases and J shed 5 bases, with 10 bases lying between them. Looked up from germline, CDR1 is LGHNA and CDR2 is YSLEER. Libraries were prepared by immunoSEQ multiplex PCR; TCRdb keeps only in-frame clonotypes and omits some of them. The sample has some 120,000 clones, 90% to 95% seen once. The data stem from a study of graft-versus-host responses after intestinal transplantation. Study-wide context: Each recipient received anti-thymocyte globulin induction, then tacrolimus and steroids for 3 to 4 years.

Sequenced material: unstimulated CD8+ T cells sorted from spleen or lymph node cells, taken before transplant. The chain links TRBV4-3 to TRBJ2-7, with TRBD1 as a possible D gene (6 bases). The sequence was collected from a human donor who was the organ donor for an intestinal transplant. CDR3 residues: CASSQLRGHEQYF. In nucleotides, the CDR3 is TGCGCCAGCAGCCAACTCAGGGGCCACGAGCAGTACTTC.